The present T cell receptor beta chain was sequenced within a study of human T cells and chemical hapten exposure (dated by TCRdb to the early 2020s). In terms of the full investigation: For sensitization, 2% DPC in acetone was applied to an approximately 2 cm by approximately 2 cm area of upper inner arm skin. For TCR sequencing, blood came from 25 to 35 alopecia patients at anywhere from one to four time points (pre-sensitization, 2, 6 and 24 weeks). Patients additionally received weekly therapeutic DPC doses to the scalp throughout the approximately 22-week study period. Blood samples were taken from patients before sensitization (week 0) and at 2, 6 and about 24 weeks after DPC sensitization. The libraries were sequenced as a pool, and the TCR yield per sample differed mostly because of small variations in library volumes within the pool. The mostly female patient cohort included alopecia areata with under or over 50% scalp involvement, alopecia totalis and alopecia universalis. The study tracked peripheral blood TCR repertoire changes in vivo during primary and secondary sensitization to the hapten diphenylcyclopropenone (DPC) in alopecia patients. Patch testing was done on the upper back using Finn chambers containing 0.01% DPC, and results were scored after 6 days according to International Contact Dermatitis Research Group standards.

Libraries were prepared through RACE. TCRdb names NextSeq 500 as the instrument used. During library preparation, unique molecular identifiers were attached to individual cDNA molecules so that TCRs could be counted quantitatively and reproducibly. Each blood RNA sample was used to sequence both TCR alpha and TCR beta chains. In the authors' own workflow: The median number of TCRs per sample was 85,000 to 100,000, ranging from about 23,224 to 700,000. The Decombinator software suite was used to annotate V, J and CDR3 in the TCR reads. For PS versus PT1 abundance plots, all samples were subsampled to the same number of TCRs (28,000). TCRs were defined as expanded if absent before sensitization and observed at least eight times at the 2-week time point. The public reads were reprocessed in TCRdb via fastp at Q25 and MiXCR, keeping in-frame beta chains. Entries are consolidated by CDR3 protein sequence, retaining the most common genes and DNA. It is TCRdb's table, rather than the study itself, that gives the V and J calls and clone size. The sample includes about 58,000 distinct CDR3 sequences, with around 12% observed a single time. The top ten hold 2% to 3% of the sample.

The table lists this clonotype with many counts. The antigen this receptor binds is unknown. Base quality data are lacking; no much larger clone is found one base away. According to the study, the label for this sample's time point signals: patch test 3, about 24 weeks after DPC sensitization. The sample's treatment or condition label, in plain terms: therapeutic diphenylcyclopropenone sensitization with weekly scalp DPC. Blood at each patch-test visit was drawn before the patch test was applied. Eligible patients were aged 18 to 70, diagnosed with alopecia, deemed suitable for DPC therapy, and excluded if pregnant. Total RNA was extracted from unfractionated whole blood that had been collected in Tempus Blood RNA tubes. Paper-wide results and their limitations: Patch test score was positively correlated with the number of PT1 expanded TCRs, with significance at thresholds 8, 16 and 32 but not at 4. Repeated subsampling changed both the strength of the expansion versus patch-test correlation and the threshold at which the correlation became significant. Compared with pre-sensitization or healthy control sets, expanded TCRs formed significantly more large CDR3 similarity clusters, which is consistent with antigen-driven responses. DPC sensitization did not change how many TCRs were above 1 in 1000 frequency, and no evidence was found of alterations in global repertoire structure. Alopecia, a presumed autoimmune disease, was present in all patients, so the immune response of the patients might differ from that of healthy individuals.

The sequence came from a man aged 30 to 45 with alopecia areata. Some clones in this sample may be carry-over from other donors' samples. The sample here was whole blood, taken in connection with sensitization to the hapten diphenylcyclopropenone (DPC).

The CDR3 protein: CASSYRPGSVYEQYF. The DNA sequence is given as TGTGCCAGCAGCTACCGGCCTGGAAGCGTCTACGAGCAGTACTTC. Recombination joined TRBV11-2 with TRBJ2-7; the D gene is unclear. From the cysteine up to the phenylalanine, the CDR3 has a length of 15 residues. The CDR3 DNA has 45 bases and is translated from base 1. V loses 4 bases of germline sequence and J loses 3 bases, and the interval between the two ends is 16 bases. Per the germline V gene, SGHAT is the CDR1 and FQNNGV is the CDR2. The full variable domain, completed from the reference TRBV11-2 and TRBJ2-7 proteins outside the CDR3, reads EAGVAQSPRYKIIEKRQSVAFWCNPISGHATLYWYQQILGQGPKLLIQFQNNGVVDDSQLPKDRFSAERLKGVDSTLKIQPAKLEDSAVYLCASSYRPGSVYEQYFGPGTRLTVT.